Following are 21 T cell receptor beta chains from one sample sequenced in a study of cytomegalovirus exposure and HLA in healthy donors (TCRdb year 2017). Preparation of the library involved the immunoSEQ multiplex PCR assay. For the multiplex PCR, a mixture combining 60 forward primers for TCR Vbeta segments and 13 reverse primers for TCR Jbeta segments was used. TCRdb's version of the immuneACCESS table is confined to in-frame rearrangements and falls short of the full clone set. An unresolved V gene accounts for under half of the shortfall where checked; the remainder is of unknown origin. This sample's table contains about 170,000 clones. Approximately 0.72% of the sample comes from the top ten. The specimen was PBMCs. The receptor set was obtained from a woman under 30 in good health and CMV-seropositive.

The chain employs TRBV19 and TRBJ1-3, with D possibly matching TRBD1 (5 bases). V dropped 4 bases and J dropped 3 bases, with 10 bases sitting between them. The CDR3 is made up of 14 amino acids. Germline assignment: CDR1 LNHDA and CDR2 SQIVND (reference sequence). CDR3: CASSSTGNGNTIYF. DNA for the CDR3: TGTGCCAGTAGTAGCACAGGTAATGGAAACACCATATATTTT.

The chain joins TRBV7-2 to TRBJ1-1, with TRBD1 matching over 8 bases. In germline, CDR1 is SGHTA, CDR2 FQGNSA. The junction had 2 bases not matched to a gene; V was cut back by 0 bases and J by 5 bases. The CDR3 loop spans 14 amino acids. This CDR3 is CASSLARGRTEAFF. CDR3 sequence (DNA): TGTGCCAGCAGCTTAGCCAGGGGGCGGACTGAAGCTTTCTTT. Looking up the rest from reference TRBV7-2 and TRBJ1-1 gives the full variable domain: GAGVSQSPSNKVTEKGKDVELRCDPISGHTALYWYRQSLGQGLEFLIYFQGNSAPDKSGLPSDRFSAERTGGSVSTLTIQRTQQEDSAVYLCASSLARGRTEAFFGQGTRLTVV.

J is TRBJ2-1 and V is TRBV4-2; 13 nucleotides match TRBD2. The V segment lost 3 bases and the J segment 5 bases; nucleotides outside the gene matches: 4. This CDR3 is 16 amino acids long. CDR1 is LGHNA, CDR2 YNFKEQ, per germline. The CDR3 DNA is TGTGCCAGCAGCCAGGAACTAGCGGGGGGGAACAATGAGCAGTTCTTC. This encodes CASSQELAGGNNEQFF.

This chain links TRBV5-1 with TRBJ1-1, with D uncertain. Per the germline V gene, CDR1 is SGHRS and CDR2 is YFSETQ. Trimming stripped 4 bases from V and 0 bases from J, with 16 bases between. This CDR3 region has 16 residues. For the CDR3, the DNA is TGCGCCAGCAGCCCCCTCCCCGTCGAGATGAACACTGAAGCTTTCTTT. It yields the protein CASSPLPVEMNTEAFF.

The rearrangement joins TRBV19 to TRBJ1-1, with D perhaps matching TRBD1 (5 bases). Trimming cost V 1 base and J 11 bases, with 8 bases left between them. CDR1 is LNHDA and CDR2 is SQIVND in the germline V gene (reference sequence). This CDR3 is built from 11 residues. CDR3 in amino acids: CASSIGGTAFF. CDR3 nucleotide sequence: TGTGCCAGTAGTATAGGCGGGACGGCTTTCTTT.

The J gene is TRBJ2-3, the V gene TRBV5-1, with 10 nucleotides matching TRBD2. V shed 4 bases and J 2 bases; nucleotides not matched to a gene: 7. The CDR3 sequence is 16 residues long. Germline values: CDR1 SGHRS, CDR2 YFSETQ. The CDR3 sequence is CASSRPLAGATDTQYF. The CDR3 DNA is TGCGCCAGCAGCAGACCTCTAGCGGGGGCCACAGATACGCAGTATTTT.

The V and J genes are TRBV4-2 and TRBJ2-5; a weak D match, TRBD1 (5 bases). This CDR3 is built from 16 residues. Germline V gene sequence: CDR1 LGHNA, CDR2 YNFKEQ. V was cut by 4 bases and J by 0 bases, with 15 bases left in between. CDR3 nucleotide sequence: TGTGCCAGCAGCCCATCGGACATAAAGTACCAAGAGACCCAGTACTTC. This encodes CASSPSDIKYQETQYF.

This chain joins TRBV6-5 and TRBJ2-5; 8 bases agree with TRBD2. The J call is uncertain, as TRBJ2-7 better fits the DNA end. Germline V lookup: CDR1 MNHEY, CDR2 SVGAGI. The CDR3 covers 12 residues. The CDR3 nucleotides are TGTGCCAGCAGCCCGGGAGGGAACGAGCAGTACTTC. Its translation is CASSPGGNEQYF.

The chain employs TRBV11-3 and TRBJ2-1; D is undetermined. This CDR3 is 12 amino acids long. Between the trimmed V and J ends, which lost 2 bases and 4 bases, there was a span of 3 bases. Germline assignment: CDR1 SGHNT and CDR2 YENEEA. As DNA, the CDR3 is TGTGCCAGCAGCTTACTATACAATGAGCAGTTCTTC. Protein: CASSLLYNEQFF.

This sequence joins TRBV18 and TRBJ2-7; 12 bases agree with TRBD2. The CDR3 is made up of 16 amino acids. The germline CDR1 and CDR2 sequences are KGHSH and LQKENI. The ends lost 3 bases at V and 0 bases at J; junction bases unmatched: 3. The CDR3 is CASSPWTSGNSYEQYF. CDR3 nucleotides: TGTGCCAGCTCACCGTGGACTAGCGGGAACTCCTACGAGCAGTACTTC.

The chain employs TRBV30 and TRBJ1-4; D unresolved. The CDR3 runs to 17 residues. The V end was cut by 2 bases, the J end by 0 bases, with 16 bases between. Germline loops: CDR1 GTSNPN, CDR2 SVGIG (reference sequence). The CDR3 loop reads CAWSQAAKLTTNEKLFF. CDR3 DNA: TGTGCCTGGAGTCAAGCCGCCAAGTTGACAACTAATGAAAAACTGTTTTTT.

The chain couples TRBV7-9 to TRBJ2-7; TRBD2 might be the D (6 bases). Germline V CDR1 and CDR2: SEHNR, FQNEAQ (reference sequence). CDR3 length: 13 residues. Trimming left V 5 bases short and J 3 bases short, with 11 bases between. The CDR3 DNA reads as TGTGCCAGCAGCCCAGACGGGGGCTACGAGCAGTACTTC. Amino acid sequence: CASSPDGGYEQYF.

With respect to this clone: The junction and the germline gene differ at one end; a read error may be behind it. The rearrangement joins TRBV7-7 to TRBJ2-5; D may be TRBD2 (5 bases). The CDR3 is 13 residues long. Germline V gene data show CDR1 as SSHAT and CDR2 as FNYEAQ (reference sequence). The CDR3 protein is CASSYGKQETQYF. The CDR3 DNA follows: TGTGCTAGCAGCTACGGGAAACAAGAGACCCAGTACTTC.

The chain recombines TRBV6-1 with TRBJ2-7; TRBD1 matches 8 bases. CDR1 is MNHNS, CDR2 SASEGT, per germline. The CDR3 sequence is 13 residues long. J gave up 3 bases and V 6 bases, and 4 bases lay outside the gene matches. The CDR3 sequence is CASRGDRFYEQYF. In DNA, the CDR3 is TGTGCCAGCAGAGGGGACAGGTTCTACGAGCAGTACTTC.

The chain has TRBV6-5 and TRBJ2-7; 9 bases agree with TRBD2. V lost 6 bases and J lost 3; bases outside the gene matches: 9. CDR3 length: 15 residues. Germline CDR1 reads MNHEY; CDR2 reads SVGAGI. The CDR3 DNA follows: TGTGCCAGCAGGCTAGCGGGACCCGGGGACTACGAGCAGTACTTC. Its protein product is CASRLAGPGDYEQYF.

This rearrangement joins TRBV2 to TRBJ1-2; TRBD1 matches at 11 bases. Losses at the gene ends were 8 bases for V and 0 bases for J; bases not matched to a gene: 8. The CDR3 covers 16 residues. Germline-derived CDR1 and CDR2 are SNHLY and FYNNEI. The chain's CDR3 is CASGGTGGLSNYGYTF. The CDR3 DNA follows: TGTGCCAGCGGGGGGACAGGGGGACTATCTAACTATGGCTACACCTTC. The entire variable domain, with the rest obtained from reference TRBV2 and TRBJ1-2, is as follows: EPEVTQTPSHQVTQMGQEVILRCVPISNHLYFYWYRQILGQKVEFLVSFYNNEISEKSEIFDDQFSVERPDGSNFTLKIRSTKLEDSAMYFCASGGTGGLSNYGYTFGSGTRLTVV.

The CDR3 region is CASSPRTSGIFGELFF. The CDR3 DNA sequence: TGTGCCAGCTCACCACGCACTAGCGGGATATTCGGGGAGCTGTTTTTT. The chain employs TRBV18 and TRBJ2-2, with 10 bases identical to TRBD2. V lost 1 base and J lost 7; bases outside the gene matches: 6. The germline V gene encodes CDR1 KGHSH and CDR2 LQKENI. This CDR3 comprises 16 residues. The complete variable domain, with remaining parts taken from reference TRBV18 and TRBJ2-2, reads NAGVMQNPRHLVRRRGQEARLRCSPMKGHSHVYWYRQLPEEGLKFMVYLQKENIIDESGMPKERFSAEFPKEGPSILRIQQVVRGDSAAYFCASSPRTSGIFGELFFGEGSRLTVL.

This sequence joins TRBV6-1 and TRBJ2-7, with 7 bases lining up with TRBD2. V dropped 10 bases and J dropped 0; count of bases not matched to a gene: 12. Germline CDR1 and CDR2: MNHNS and SASEGT. This CDR3 is built from 15 residues. The CDR3 reads CATIISGGSSYEQYF. CDR3 in DNA: TGTGCCACCATTATCTCGGGCGGGAGCTCCTACGAGCAGTACTTC.

The chain combines TRBV18 with TRBJ2-1, with 8 bases lining up with TRBD2. The V gene's germline CDR1 is KGHSH and CDR2 LQKENI. The CDR3 loop spans 13 amino acids. V gave up 4 bases and J gave up 7 bases; unmatched junction bases: 3. In nucleotides, the CDR3 is TGTGCCAGCTCACGGGCTAGCGGGAATGAGCAGTTCTTC. Amino acid sequence: CASSRASGNEQFF.

V is TRBV11-2 and J is TRBJ1-2; TRBD1 matches at 9 bases. V gave up 3 bases and J gave up 2 bases; unmatched junction bases: 4. Germline values: CDR1 SGHAT, CDR2 FQNNGV. This CDR3 has 15 residues. The CDR3 DNA reads as TGTGCCAGCAGCTTCTCCGGGACAGGGAACTATGGCTACACCTTC. Its protein product is CASSFSGTGNYGYTF.

The V and J genes are TRBV5-6 and TRBJ2-7, with TRBD1 identical over 11 bases. Germline trimming cut 3 bases from V and 4 bases from J; bases unmatched to any gene: 6. The CDR3 extends over 15 amino acids. Germline CDR1 SGHDT, CDR2 YYEEEE. CDR3 nucleotides: TGTGCCAGCAGCTGGGGTGGGACAGGGGGATACGAGCAGTACTTC. It specifies CASSWGGTGGYEQYF.